The 16 T cell receptor beta chains below all came from one sample that was sequenced in a study of shared T cell receptors in the human thymus. This table comes from immunoSEQ multiplex PCR, and its TCRdb copy is limited to in-frame clones, with some not included. The sample lists about 660,000 clones; over 75% were seen once. This sample also appeared in a second study, on human thymus T cells.

The sample was thymocytes. The receptor set was obtained from a boy in the first two years of life with a congenital heart defect.

Note on this clone: Other DNA sequences in this specimen translate into the identical CDR3. J is TRBJ2-7 and V is TRBV18, with TRBD2 identical over 13 bases. The CDR3 sequence is 16 residues long. V lost 3 bases to trimming and J lost 3 bases; unmatched junction nucleotides: 5. CDR1 KGHSH and CDR2 LQKENI come from the germline V gene. CDR3 protein: CASSPPRTSGSYEQYF. DNA of the CDR3: TGTGCCAGCTCACCCCCCCGGACTAGCGGGAGCTACGAGCAGTACTTC.

The chain recombines TRBV4-1 with TRBJ2-1, with 13 bases lining up with TRBD2. This CDR3 is built from 16 residues. Unmatched junction bases numbered 8, after V lost 8 bases and J lost 4 bases. Germline CDR1 MGHRA, CDR2 YSYEKL. Here the CDR3 DNA reads TGCGCCAGCGGGACTAGCGGGGCGGGAGGTTACAATGAGCAGTTCTTC. This sequence encodes CASGTSGAGGYNEQFF.

The gene calls are TRBV28 and TRBJ1-2; a possible D gene is TRBD1 (5 bases). Germline CDR1 MDHEN, CDR2 SYDVKM. The CDR3 is 16 amino acids. Trimming pared 3 bases from V and 7 bases from J, leaving 21 bases between. In DNA form, the CDR3 reads TGTGCCAGCAGTTTTGTGCACGTGCAGGGATGGTCTGGCTACACCTTC. Translation gives CASSFVHVQGWSGYTF.

V gene TRBV7-9 combines with J gene TRBJ1-1, with 8 bases matching TRBD1. Germline V CDR1 and CDR2: SEHNR, FQNEAQ (reference sequence). The CDR3 contains 17 residues. J was trimmed by 4 bases and V by 6 bases; bases with no gene match: 16. As DNA, the CDR3 is TGTGCCAGCAGGTATCCGGGACAGGCGCCCAAGGGCACTGAAGCTTTCTTT. This encodes CASRYPGQAPKGTEAFF.

This chain connects TRBV6-5 to TRBJ2-7; D uncertain. The CDR3 covers 13 residues. Looked up from germline, CDR1 is MNHEY and CDR2 is SVGAGI. Trimming cost V 0 bases and J 3 bases, with 6 bases left between them. DNA for the CDR3: TGTGCCAGCAGTTACTCGAAGCGCTACGAGCAGTACTTC. Its protein product is CASSYSKRYEQYF.

This sequence joins TRBV7-9 and TRBJ1-5; D gene ambiguous. The germline V gene encodes CDR1 SEHNR and CDR2 FQNEAQ (reference sequence). Trimming cost V 1 base and J 7 bases, with 11 bases left between them. CDR3 length equals 14 residues. The CDR3 loop is CASSLGGHVQPQHF. CDR3 nucleotide sequence: TGTGCCAGCAGCTTAGGAGGGCATGTACAGCCCCAGCATTTT. Full variable domain (outside the CDR3, taken from reference TRBV7-9 and TRBJ1-5): DTGVSQNPRHKITKRGQNVTFRCDPISEHNRLYWYRQTLGQGPEFLTYFQNEAQLEKSRLLSDRFSAERPKGSFSTLEIQRTEQGDSAMYLCASSLGGHVQPQHFGDGTRLSIL.

The chain recombines TRBV14 with TRBJ2-3, with 7 bases identical to TRBD2. CDR3 length: 16 residues. From germline, CDR1 is SGHDN and CDR2 FVKESK. With 3 bases clipped from V and 1 base from J, the junction kept 7 bases outside the gene matches. In nucleotides, the CDR3 is TGTGCCAGCAGCCAGGGGAGGGGCATTTGCACAGATACGCAGTATTTT. This gives the protein CASSQGRGICTDTQYF.

The V and J genes are TRBV11-2 and TRBJ1-5; 10 bases map to TRBD1. CDR1 is SGHAT, CDR2 FQNNGV, per germline. The CDR3 runs 16 residues. Trimming cost V 3 bases and J 2 bases; bases outside gene matches: 4. In DNA, the CDR3 is TGTGCCAGCAGCTTGACAGGGGGCAAGCGCAATCAGCCCCAGCATTTT. It yields the protein CASSLTGGKRNQPQHF.

The chain is built from TRBV2 and TRBJ2-3, with D perhaps TRBD2 (6 bases). Germline-derived CDR1 and CDR2 are SNHLY and FYNNEI. This CDR3 is built from 15 residues. V shed 6 bases and J shed 6 bases, with 19 bases lying between them. CDR3 loop: CASSGRGVGADTQYF. The CDR3 nucleotides are TGTGCCAGCAGCGGGCGGGGAGTGGGCGCGGATACGCAGTATTTT.

The chain combines TRBV4-3 with TRBJ2-7; 7 positions agree with TRBD2. Germline V gene lookup returns CDR1 LGHNA and CDR2 YSLEER. With 1 base clipped from V and 2 bases from J, the junction kept 5 bases outside the gene matches. The CDR3 spans 15 residues. This CDR3 reads CASSQVSAGPYEQYF. In DNA form, the CDR3 reads TGCGCCAGCAGCCAAGTATCAGCGGGACCCTACGAGCAGTACTTC.

The genes are TRBV5-1 and TRBJ2-5; D unclear. V lost 2 bases, J lost 5 bases, and 22 bases lay in between. CDR3 length equals 17 residues. Germline V gene lookup returns CDR1 SGHRS and CDR2 YFSETQ. CDR3 in amino acids: CASSFAPPPPRQETQYF. The CDR3, as DNA: TGCGCCAGCAGCTTTGCACCGCCGCCTCCCCGTCAGGAGACCCAGTACTTC.

The V gene is TRBV5-1, the J gene TRBJ2-2, with TRBD2 matching over 9 bases. The length of the CDR3 is 16 residues. After removal of 2 bases from V and 3 bases from J, the junction contained 5 bases not matched to a gene. In germline, CDR1 is SGHRS, CDR2 YFSETQ. The CDR3 here is CASSFWTSDDTGELFF. CDR3 coding DNA: TGCGCCAGCAGCTTTTGGACTAGCGATGACACCGGGGAGCTGTTTTTT.

V is TRBV11-2 and J is TRBJ2-7; D gene unclear. This CDR3 spans 15 amino acids. CDR1 and CDR2 from the germline V gene are SGHAT and FQNNGV. Trimming removed 0 bases at V and 5 bases at J, with 14 bases between. The CDR3 here is CASSLDWVGEDEQYF. The CDR3 region has the DNA TGTGCCAGCAGCTTAGATTGGGTTGGAGAAGACGAGCAGTACTTC.

The chain recombines TRBV19 with TRBJ1-5, with 8 positions matching TRBD1. V was pared by 3 bases and J by 7 bases, with 8 bases of the junction left unmatched. Per the germline V gene, CDR1 is LNHDA and CDR2 is SQIVND (reference sequence). This CDR3 is 15 amino acids long. The CDR3 DNA follows: TGTGCCAGTAGTATTCCCCCGGACAGGGACCAGCCCCAGCATTTT. It translates to CASSIPPDRDQPQHF.

This clone was recorded once. This rearrangement joins TRBV9 to TRBJ2-3; possible D gene TRBD2, 5 bases. CDR1 and CDR2 (germline): SGDLS, YYNGEE. V was trimmed by 3 bases and J by 0 bases, leaving 11 bases between them. CDR3 length: 15 amino acids. Here the CDR3 DNA reads TGTGCCAGCAGCGGACGGGATGGTAGCACAGATACGCAGTATTTT. Translated, it gives CASSGRDGSTDTQYF.

This clone was seen just once. V is TRBV28 and J is TRBJ2-7; 8 bases fit TRBD1. CDR3 length: 15 residues. Trimming at V came to 0 bases and at J to 4 bases, leaving 5 bases not matched to a gene. Germline assignment: CDR1 MDHEN and CDR2 SYDVKM. DNA for the CDR3: TGTGCCAGCAGTTTATGGGGACAGGATAGTTACGAGCAGTACTTC. This codes for CASSLWGQDSYEQYF.